This T cell receptor beta chain was sequenced during a study of shared clonotypes between healthy human individuals. Trimming cost V 4 bases and J 0 bases; bases outside gene matches: 1. In germline, CDR1 is MNHEY, CDR2 SMNVEV (reference sequence). The CDR3 spans 16 residues. The data were produced by immunoSEQ multiplex PCR, yet TCRdb's version contains in-frame clones alone and is incomplete. The sample yields some 2.1 million clones, 80% to 95% seen once. The naive CD8 subset, CD45RO-negative cells positively selected for CCR7, excluded terminally differentiated effector memory CD45RA+ cells. Sequencing input: naive CD8+ T cells from PBMCs. This sequence was found in a man in his late teens or twenties in good health. Some clones in this sample may be carry-over from other donors' samples. The chain links TRBV27 to TRBJ2-1, with TRBD2 identical over 12 bases. The DNA for the CDR3 is TGTGCCAGCAGTTCTAGCGGGAGGGGCTCCTACAATGAGCAGTTCTTC. This encodes CASSSSGRGSYNEQFF.